Below are 2 T cell receptor beta chains sequenced from a single sample in a study of CD8+ T cells in alopecia areata. Extracted RNA was reverse transcribed into cDNA, the sequencing template. The data were produced by immunoSEQ multiplex PCR, yet TCRdb's version contains in-frame clones alone and is incomplete. The sample records about 180,000 clones, approximately 51% being singletons. The treatment here: oral pan-JAK inhibitor, 5-10 mg twice daily. Source: CD8+ T cells sorted from blood, taken at approximately week 52, from a patient treated with tofacitinib. These receptors were obtained from a human donor with alopecia areata.

Regarding this clone: The same CDR3 can be traced to other DNA sequences in this sample. CDR3 residues: CASSGQYNQPQHF. The CDR3 nucleotides read TGTGCCAGCAGCGGACAGTACAATCAGCCCCAGCATTTT. J is TRBJ1-5 and V is TRBV27; a weak D match, TRBD1 (6 bases). Per the germline V gene, CDR1 is MNHEY and CDR2 is SMNVEV (reference sequence). This CDR3 is 13 amino acids long. The germline V and J ends were trimmed by 6 bases and 3 bases, with 9 bases remaining between them.

The rearrangement joins TRBV7-9 to TRBJ2-3, with 7 bases fitting TRBD1. The V gene's germline CDR1 is SEHNR and CDR2 FQNEAQ (reference sequence). The CDR3 is 14 amino acids. Trimming cost V 5 bases and J 4 bases; bases outside gene matches: 6. DNA of the CDR3: TGTGCCAGCAGCCCAGTGACAGGGCCAGATACGCAGTATTTT. Translation: CASSPVTGPDTQYF.